This T cell receptor beta chain was captured in a study of T cell repertoires in cytomegalovirus infection. Study details: It can be stated that public TCR beta signatures indicated CMV infection as well as a matching HLA type.

Via MiXCR, TCRdb re-called the reads, giving one row per CDR3 protein. The table shows tens of thousands of distinct CDR3 sequences, with roughly 20% occurring only once. V lost 5 bases and J lost 5, with 12 bases in between. CDR1 and CDR2 from the germline V gene are SGHTA and FQGTGA. The CDR3 covers 13 residues. Notes on this clonotype: Its antigen is not known.

V and J are TRBV7-3 and TRBJ1-1, with a tentative D call TRBD1 (5 bases). The sample consisted of CD8+ T cells from cultured PBMCs, taken from culture after CMV antigen stimulation. This TCR came from a human donor in good health (CMV status not recorded). Some clones in this sample may be carry-over from other donors' samples. The CDR3 coding sequence is TGTGCCAGCAGCGGGGACGTGGGTACTGAAGCTTTCTTT. Protein: CASSGDVGTEAFF.